This T cell receptor beta chain stems from a study of CD8 T cells in Susac syndrome. Germline V gene sequence: CDR1 DFQATT, CDR2 SNEGSKA (reference sequence). This CDR3 comprises 15 residues. V was trimmed by 2 bases and J by 2 bases, leaving 13 bases between them. With random hexamers, about 0.5 to 1 ug RNA was reverse transcribed. An immunoSEQ multiplex PCR amplified TCR beta CDR3 over 54 Vbeta and 13 Jbeta. TCRdb re-called the immunoSEQ multiplex PCR reads with MiXCR, one entry per CDR3 protein. The table includes roughly 110,000 distinct CDR3 sequences, around 90% detected once. Sequencing of TCR beta was carried out in blood CD8+ and CD4+ T cells. The authors negatively isolated CD8+ and CD4+ T cells and FACS-enriched TEMRA cells. With respect to this clonotype: Its antigen is not identified.

Study conclusions and caveats: It was acknowledged by the study that relatively few individuals were included in its TCR sequencing and HLA analysis.

Input material: CD4+ T cells from PBMCs. J is TRBJ2-1 and V is TRBV20-1; D is unclear. The clonotype was recovered from a human donor in good health. In DNA form, the CDR3 reads TGCAGTGCTAGACTAGAAACAAGCCCCTACAATGAGCAGTTCTTC. Its translation: CSARLETSPYNEQFF.